This TCR beta chain was recorded in a study of shared clonotypes between healthy human individuals. Study-level information: The donor group consisted of a couple of women and a few men, aged 18 to 49. General study points: Clonotypes that were shared across a handful of donors made up approximately 5.1% of naive CD4 clonotypes.

Every subset's genomic DNA went evenly onto several immunoSEQ plates. Assay used: immunoSEQ multiplex PCR; TCRdb lists only in-frame clones, some missing. The top ten clones hold about 0.37% of a sample with more than 2,000,000 clones, 85% to 95% of them seen once. Investigators divided CD4+ cells into CD45RA+ naive and CD45RA-negative memory subsets. The CDR3 covers 14 residues. Germline values: CDR1 MDHEN, CDR2 SYDVKM. Trimming removed 4 bases at V and 2 bases at J, with 11 bases between. On this clone itself: The antigen remains undetermined.

The J gene is TRBJ2-5, the V gene TRBV28; D call uncertain. This TCR was sampled from a young man in good health. Some clones in this sample may be carry-over from other donors' samples. Sequenced sample: naive CD4+ T cells from PBMCs. Subset: CD45RA+ positively selected. CDR3 DNA: TGTGCCAGCAGTTCTCCGCCCGCGCAAGAGACCCAGTACTTC. Translating it yields CASSSPPAQETQYF.